The 18 T cell receptor beta chains in this list originate from one sample, sequenced in a study of beta chain features in type 1 diabetes. Study results and caveats: Researchers report that Type 1 diabetes patients had moderately but significantly shorter TCRB CDR3s across all four CD4+ subsets.

cDNA synthesis used the whole RNA isolate, giving expressed TCRB sequences. TCRdb keeps only in-frame clones here, not all; method: immunoSEQ multiplex PCR. This table has about 710,000 clones, more than 12% appearing once. Antigens of these TCRs are unknown. The sample comprised naive CD4+ T cells from blood. Every receptor here comes from a man younger than 35 with type 1 diabetes.

This clone was recorded a few times. This chain joins TRBV30 and TRBJ1-2, with D unclear. V was cut by 0 bases and J by 12 bases, with 11 bases left in between. Looked up from germline, CDR1 is GTSNPN and CDR2 is SVGIG (reference sequence). This CDR3 is built from 11 residues. This chain's CDR3 is CAWSVHKGNTF. CDR3 nucleotide sequence: TGTGCCTGGAGTGTACACAAGGGAAACACCTTC. Filled out from reference TRBV30 and TRBJ1-2, the complete variable domain reads SQTIHQWPATLVQPVGSPLSLECTVEGTSNPNLYWYRQAAGRGLQLLFYSVGIGQISSEVPQNLSASRPQDRQFILSSKKLLLSDSGFYLCAWSVHKGNTFGSGTRLTVV.

The V and J genes are TRBV11-2 and TRBJ2-1, with D tentatively TRBD2 (5 bases). Trimming took 3 bases from V and 0 from J, leaving 12 bases between them. Germline assignment: CDR1 SGHAT and CDR2 FQNNGV. The CDR3 sequence is 16 residues long. CDR3 sequence (DNA): TGTGCCAGCAGCTTGGAGGTAAGAGGCTCCTACAATGAGCAGTTCTTC. It specifies CASSLEVRGSYNEQFF.

A few counts support this clone. This rearrangement joins TRBV7-9 to TRBJ1-6, with TRBD1 matching 9 bases. Germline V lookup: CDR1 SEHNR, CDR2 FQNEAQ (reference sequence). The J segment lost 9 bases and the V segment lost 3 bases, leaving 9 bases of the junction unmatched. The CDR3 spans 16 residues. The CDR3: CASSFLLGQGISPLHF. The CDR3 nucleotides read TGTGCCAGCAGCTTCCTCCTGGGACAGGGAATTTCACCCCTCCACTTT. Filled out from reference TRBV7-9 and TRBJ1-6, the complete variable domain reads DTGVSQNPRHKITKRGQNVTFRCDPISEHNRLYWYRQTLGQGPEFLTYFQNEAQLEKSRLLSDRFSAERPKGSFSTLEIQRTEQGDSAMYLCASSFLLGQGISPLHFGNGTRLTVT.

DNA for the CDR3: TGTGCCAGCAGTGAAAGTGCTAGCGAGCAGTTCTTC. Translating it yields CASSESASEQFF. V usage is TRBV2 and J usage is TRBJ2-1; a possible D gene is TRBD2 (5 bases). Germline-derived CDR1 and CDR2 are SNHLY and FYNNEI. The V and J ends lost 2 bases and 10 bases respectively, with 9 bases between them. The CDR3 has 12 residues.

This clone occurred a few times. The genes are TRBV29-1 and TRBJ2-2; D may match TRBD1 or TRBD2 (5 bases each). The CDR3 length is 15 residues. V was shortened by 4 bases and J by 5 bases, with 17 bases between the two germline ends. Germline V lookup: CDR1 SQVTM, CDR2 ANQGSEA. CDR3 nucleotides: TGCAGCGTTGTTCCCGGGGCGGATCGGACCGGGGAGCTGTTTTTT. Protein sequence: CSVVPGADRTGELFF.

This chain connects TRBV25-1 to TRBJ2-5; 14 nucleotides line up with TRBD2. The CDR3 extends over 18 amino acids. V lost 3 bases, J lost 7 bases, and 13 bases stayed unmatched. Germline V lookup: CDR1 MGHDK, CDR2 SYGVNS. The CDR3 region has the DNA TGTGCCAGCAGTGACGTATCGACTAGCGGGAGGGCCTTAGGGACCCAGTACTTC. Translated: CASSDVSTSGRALGTQYF.

This clone was seen more than once but under ten times. V usage is TRBV7-9 and J usage is TRBJ2-3, with TRBD2 identical over 8 bases. The germline V gene has CDR1 SEHNR and CDR2 FQNEAQ (reference sequence). The J segment lost 2 bases and the V segment lost 1 base, leaving 2 bases of the junction unmatched. The CDR3 is 15 residues long. The CDR3 DNA sequence: TGTGCCAGCAGCTTAGATAGCGGGAACACAGATACGCAGTATTTT. Residues: CASSLDSGNTDTQYF.

The V gene is TRBV2, the J gene TRBJ2-5; tentative D call: TRBD2 (7 bases). CDR3 length: 15 amino acids. Trimming stripped 10 bases from V and 4 bases from J, with 22 bases between. Germline V gene data show CDR1 as SNHLY and CDR2 as FYNNEI. The CDR3 loop reads CATIPVGGRGETQYF. CDR3 sequence (DNA): TGTGCCACCATCCCCGTGGGGGGGCGCGGAGAGACCCAGTACTTC.

This clone was picked up a small number of times. The rearrangement uses TRBV29-1 and TRBJ2-3, with a weak D call TRBD1 (6 bases). This CDR3 contains 13 residues. CDR1 SQVTM and CDR2 ANQGSEA come from the germline V gene. Between the trimmed V and J ends, which lost 8 bases and 10 bases, there was a span of 22 bases. CDR3 residues: CSPFLQGRSAQYF. The CDR3 DNA reads as TGCAGCCCCTTCTTACAGGGAAGATCAGCGCAGTATTTT.

The chain employs TRBV6-1 and TRBJ2-7; weak D call: TRBD2 (6 bases). The V gene lost 11 bases and the J gene lost 4 bases, with 12 bases spanning the gap. Germline CDR1 is MNHNS and CDR2 is SASEGT. CDR3 size: 11 residues. The CDR3 loop reads CAVSRGYEQYF. DNA for the CDR3: TGTGCCGTTTCTCGGGGGTACGAGCAGTACTTC.

Comment on this clone: Other DNA sequences from this sample encode an identical CDR3 as well. V is TRBV2 and J is TRBJ1-4; 9 bases fit TRBD1. With 6 bases clipped from V and 7 bases from J, the junction kept 0 bases outside the gene matches. The CDR3 sequence is 12 residues long. Germline CDR1 SNHLY, CDR2 FYNNEI. CDR3 residues: CASRDRGEKLFF. In DNA form, the CDR3 reads TGTGCCAGCAGGGACAGGGGTGAAAAACTGTTTTTT.

This clone occurred a few times. The V and J genes are TRBV5-1 and TRBJ2-3, with D possibly TRBD1 on 6 matching bases. Per germline, CDR1 SGHRS and CDR2 YFSETQ. This CDR3 has 13 residues. Trimming shortened V by 7 bases and J by 4 bases, and 13 bases separated the two germline ends. The CDR3 protein is CASRDTVSDTQYF. CDR3 DNA sequence: TGCGCCAGCCGGGACACGGTTTCAGATACGCAGTATTTT. Looking up the rest from reference TRBV5-1 and TRBJ2-3 gives the full variable domain: KAGVTQTPRYLIKTRGQQVTLSCSPISGHRSVSWYQQTPGQGLQFLFEYFSETQRNKGNFPGRFSGRQFSNSRSEMNVSTLELGDSALYLCASRDTVSDTQYFGPGTRLTVL.

This clone was counted only a few times. The sample contains more than one DNA sequence encoding this CDR3. J is TRBJ2-1 and V is TRBV7-9, with TRBD1 identical over 8 bases. The length of the CDR3 is 14 residues. The J segment lost 4 bases and the V segment lost 4 bases, leaving 3 bases of the junction unmatched. The germline V gene encodes CDR1 SEHNR and CDR2 FQNEAQ (reference sequence). The CDR3 protein is CASSSRTGYNEQFF. The CDR3 DNA is TGTGCCAGCAGCTCCAGGACAGGGTACAATGAGCAGTTCTTC.

The chain couples TRBV4-1 to TRBJ1-2, with TRBD1 matching 8 bases. Unmatched junction bases numbered 8, after V lost 4 bases and J lost 4 bases. The CDR3 sequence is 15 residues long. Germline V CDR1 and CDR2: MGHRA, YSYEKL. The CDR3 here is CASSPDRDYRYGYTF. As DNA, the CDR3 is TGCGCCAGCAGCCCGGACAGGGACTACCGCTATGGCTACACCTTC.

This clone was seen a few times. This chain connects TRBV4-2 to TRBJ2-3, with 9 bases identical to TRBD2. V was clipped by 2 bases and J by 2 bases; unmatched bases: 11. Germline assignment: CDR1 LGHNA and CDR2 YNFKEQ. The CDR3 is made up of 18 amino acids. The CDR3 region is CASSQFGASGDSTDTQYF. The DNA for the CDR3 is TGTGCCAGCAGCCAATTTGGGGCTAGCGGGGACTCCACAGATACGCAGTATTTT.

In this sample, this clone turned up a few times. V is TRBV7-2 and J is TRBJ2-4; 7 nucleotides agree with TRBD1. V was clipped by 5 bases and J by 7 bases; unmatched bases: 8. Per germline, CDR1 SGHTA and CDR2 FQGNSA. The CDR3 covers 14 residues. In DNA, the CDR3 is TGTGCCAGCAGCCCCGTAGGGGGCAGGAACATTCAGTACTTC. Its translation is CASSPVGGRNIQYF. The full variable domain, rest sourced from reference TRBV7-2 and TRBJ2-4, is GAGVSQSPSNKVTEKGKDVELRCDPISGHTALYWYRQSLGQGLEFLIYFQGNSAPDKSGLPSDRFSAERTGGSVSTLTIQRTQQEDSAVYLCASSPVGGRNIQYFGAGTRLSVL.

A few counts support this clone. The chain has TRBV6-5 and TRBJ1-4; D ambiguous. From germline, CDR1 is MNHEY and CDR2 SVGAGI. The CDR3 extends over 14 amino acids. V lost 0 bases, J lost 7 bases, and 9 bases lay in between. The CDR3 coding sequence is TGTGCCAGCAGTTACTCCGGAGGGCGTGAAAAACTGTTTTTT. This sequence encodes CASSYSGGREKLFF.

V usage is TRBV5-6 and J usage is TRBJ2-1, with 9 bases lining up with TRBD2. Germline V gives CDR1 SGHDT, CDR2 YYEEEE. The length of the CDR3 is 15 residues. With 4 bases clipped from V and 1 base from J, the junction kept 3 bases outside the gene matches. CDR3 region: CASSPTSGSYNEQFF. CDR3 DNA sequence: TGTGCCAGCAGCCCGACTAGCGGTTCCTACAATGAGCAGTTCTTC.